This is a list of T cell receptor beta chains from one sample in a study of T cell repertoires in cytomegalovirus infection. No antigen is known for these receptors. Each CDR3 protein gets one entry after TCRdb re-called the reads with MiXCR. This sample yields approximately 590,000 distinct CDR3 sequences, of which just under 40% are seen a single time; around 48% belongs to the top ten. Source: cultured PBMCs, taken from culture after CMV antigen stimulation. These TCRs come from a human donor in good health (CMV status not recorded). Some clones in this sample may be carry-over from other donors' samples. Both conserved end residues are part of each CDR3. D genes are given only for firm matches. Clone size, where shown, is once, few, many, or a class for clones that have expanded.

j_call	clone_size	v_call	d_call	cdr3_aa	cdr3_nt
TRBJ2-7	.	TRBV28	TRBD2	CASSGFGGTIVYEQYF	TGTGCCAGCAGCGGATTCGGGGGGACTATAGTTTACGAGCAGTACTTC
TRBJ2-6	.	TRBV29-1	.	CSVDTVKNQSGANVLTF	TGCAGCGTCGATACAGTGAAGAACCAGTCTGGGGCCAACGTCCTGACTTTC
TRBJ1-6	.	TRBV5-4	.	CASSARGWDNSPLHF	TGTGCCAGCAGCGCCAGGGGTTGGGATAATTCACCCCTCCACTTT
TRBJ2-1	.	TRBV20-1	TRBD2	CSAPGGVSGLTYNEQFF	TGCAGTGCCCCGGGGGGGGTTAGCGGCCTTACGTACAATGAGCAGTTCTTC
TRBJ1-2	.	TRBV6-6	TRBD1	CASRAGQGIGYTF	TGTGCCAGCAGGGCGGGACAGGGGATCGGCTACACCTTC
TRBJ2-1	.	TRBV7-6	.	CASSKTGRYNEQFF	TGTGCCAGCAGCAAAACCGGCCGATACAATGAGCAGTTCTTC
TRBJ2-4	.	TRBV23-1	TRBD1	CASSQFPGQGQAKNMQYF	TGCGCCAGCAGTCAATTTCCCGGACAGGGGCAGGCCAAAAACATGCAGTACTTC
TRBJ2-5	.	TRBV6-5	TRBD2	CASRTTRRGDGETQYF	TGTGCCAGCAGGACTACTAGGCGGGGGGATGGAGAGACCCAGTACTTC
TRBJ1-4	few	TRBV7-2	.	CASSPYRRFEKLFF	TGTGCCAGCAGCCCCTATCGTAGGTTTGAAAAACTGTTTTTT
TRBJ2-5	.	TRBV2	.	CASSYDRKETQYF	TGTGCCAGCAGCTACGACCGAAAAGAGACCCAGTACTTC
TRBJ2-1	few	TRBV7-6	.	CASSLLGPSYNEQFF	TGTGCCAGCAGCTTACTTGGGCCCTCCTACAATGAGCAGTTCTTC
TRBJ2-5	few	TRBV6-1	TRBD2	CATTGLAGAQETQYF	TGTGCCACTACCGGACTAGCGGGAGCCCAAGAGACCCAGTACTTC
TRBJ2-5	.	TRBV7-4	.	CASSFGRWQETQYF	TGTGCCAGCAGCTTTGGGCGATGGCAAGAGACCCAGTACTTC
TRBJ2-5	.	TRBV6-5	.	CASSYGRDMYQETQYF	TGTGCCAGCAGTTATGGCCGGGACATGTACCAAGAGACCCAGTACTTC
TRBJ2-7	.	TRBV19	.	CASSIGAGNSYEQYF	TGTGCCAGTAGTATAGGGGCAGGCAACTCCTACGAGCAGTACTTC
TRBJ1-5	.	TRBV7-9	.	CASSSNREPQHF	TGTGCCAGCAGCTCAAACAGGGAGCCCCAGCATTTT
TRBJ1-6	few	TRBV28	.	CASRATGDNSPLHF	TGTGCCAGCAGGGCTACGGGCGATAATTCACCCCTCCACTTT
TRBJ2-7	many	TRBV7-6	.	CASSSGGGPGRLNSYEQYF	TGTGCCAGCAGCTCAGGGGGGGGGCCCGGCAGGCTTAACTCCTACGAGCAGTACTTC
TRBJ1-1	.	TRBV7-2	.	CASSLSGGENTEAFF	TGTGCCAGCAGCTTATCGGGAGGGGAGAACACTGAAGCTTTCTTT
TRBJ1-5	.	TRBV12-3/TRBV12-4	.	CASTLETQPQHF	TGTGCCAGCACTCTCGAAACTCAGCCCCAGCATTTT
TRBJ2-5	few	TRBV20-1	.	CSAWDEDSQWETQYF	TGCAGTGCTTGGGACGAAGACTCTCAGTGGGAGACCCAGTACTTC
TRBJ1-1	few	TRBV7-9	.	CASSSPPNTEAFF	TGTGCCAGCAGTTCTCCCCCCAACACTGAAGCTTTCTTT
TRBJ2-7	few	TRBV7-2	TRBD2	CASTSLAGGGYEQYF	TGTGCCAGCACTTCCCTAGCGGGAGGTGGATACGAGCAGTACTTC
TRBJ1-5	.	TRBV20-1	.	CSARRGDQPQHF	TGCAGTGCTAGACGGGGGGATCAGCCCCAGCATTTT
TRBJ2-2	few	TRBV11-3	TRBD1	CASSSSAGQGWTGELFF	TGTGCCAGCAGCTCATCCGCGGGACAGGGTTGGACCGGGGAGCTGTTTTTT
TRBJ2-1	.	TRBV27	TRBD1	CASSPPGGAMGEQFF	TGTGCCAGCAGTCCCCCAGGGGGCGCAATGGGTGAGCAGTTCTTC
TRBJ2-1	few	TRBV7-9	TRBD2	CASSRDSGGAGEQFF	TGTGCCAGCAGCCGAGACAGCGGGGGGGCGGGTGAGCAGTTCTTC
TRBJ2-1	few	TRBV6-2/TRBV6-3	TRBD2	CASSYGLAGVEQFF	TGTGCCAGCAGTTACGGACTAGCGGGAGTTGAGCAGTTCTTC
TRBJ1-2	few	TRBV7-2	.	CASYDGYTF	TGTGCCAGCTACGACGGCTACACCTTC
TRBJ1-2	.	TRBV7-2	.	CASSPGDRPENGYTF	TGTGCCAGCAGCCCCGGGGACCGACCGGAGAATGGCTACACCTTC
TRBJ1-6	.	TRBV20-1	TRBD1	CSARDSRTGYNSPLHF	TGCAGTGCTAGAGATAGCAGGACAGGCTATAATTCACCCCTCCACTTT
TRBJ1-3	many	TRBV7-2	.	CASSLGGLGSGNTIYF	TGTGCCAGCAGCTTAGGAGGCCTGGGCTCTGGAAACACCATATATTTT
TRBJ1-5	once	TRBV7-9	.	CASSLTGSYPNQPQHF	TGTGCCAGCAGCCTAACCGGGTCCTACCCCAATCAGCCCCAGCATTTT
TRBJ2-1	few	TRBV7-3	TRBD2	CASSREGRYNEQFF	TGTGCCAGCAGTCGGGAGGGCCGTTACAATGAGCAGTTCTTC
TRBJ2-3	.	TRBV20-1	TRBD1	CSGVQVTGAVADTQYF	TGCAGCGGGGTTCAGGTGACAGGGGCTGTCGCAGATACGCAGTATTTT
TRBJ2-1	.	TRBV28	.	CASQSNEQFF	TGTGCCAGCCAAAGTAATGAGCAGTTCTTC
TRBJ1-3	few	TRBV4-3	.	CASSQDWGARRNTIYF	TGCGCCAGCAGCCAAGACTGGGGGGCGCGTAGAAACACCATATATTTT
TRBJ1-2	.	TRBV19	.	CASSIRKGGYTF	TGTGCCAGTAGTATCCGAAAGGGGGGCTACACCTTC
TRBJ1-4	.	TRBV6-5	.	CASSYSLWELTNEKLFF	TGTGCCAGCAGTTACTCCCTTTGGGAGCTAACTAATGAAAAACTGTTTTTT
TRBJ1-3	few	TRBV7-8	.	CASSLARVSGNTIYF	TGTGCCAGCAGCTTAGCGCGGGTCTCTGGAAACACCATATATTTT
TRBJ2-5	.	TRBV11-2	TRBD2	CASSPRLARETQYF	TGTGCCAGCAGCCCAAGACTAGCTAGGGAGACCCAGTACTTC
TRBJ2-3	many	TRBV5-1	TRBD2	CASSSGLAGGREFTDTQYF	TGCGCCAGCAGCTCGGGACTAGCGGGGGGTCGAGAGTTCACAGATACGCAGTATTTT
TRBJ1-1	.	TRBV23-1	.	CAMKRGGNFTLNTEAFF	TGCGCCATGAAGAGAGGGGGGAATTTCACCTTGAACACTGAAGCTTTCTTT
TRBJ2-1	.	TRBV4-2	TRBD2	CASSPASTSGGNEQFF	TGTGCCAGCAGCCCGGCCTCGACTAGCGGGGGTAATGAGCAGTTCTTC
TRBJ2-1	many	TRBV4-3	TRBD1	CASSHLGTDEQFF	TGCGCCAGCAGCCATCTGGGGACAGATGAGCAGTTCTTC
TRBJ2-2	.	TRBV4-2	TRBD2	CASSPREGSLTGELFF	TGTGCCAGCAGCCCCAGGGAGGGCTCATTGACCGGGGAGCTGTTTTTT
TRBJ2-7	.	TRBV7-9	TRBD2	CASSSPGTSGGEQYF	TGTGCCAGCAGCTCCCCCGGGACTAGCGGGGGCGAGCAGTACTTC
TRBJ2-3	.	TRBV7-2	.	CASSSNGARDTQYF	TGTGCCAGCAGCTCCAACGGAGCGAGGGATACGCAGTATTTT
TRBJ1-3	.	TRBV7-4	.	CASIAGEGNTIYF	TGTGCCAGCATCGCAGGGGAAGGAAACACCATATATTTT
TRBJ1-2	.	TRBV20-1	.	CSASKADYGYTF	TGCAGTGCTAGTAAGGCGGACTATGGCTACACCTTC
TRBJ2-7	few	TRBV11-2	.	CASSNTGYEQYF	TGTGCCAGCAGCAACACGGGGTACGAGCAGTACTTC
TRBJ2-1	few	TRBV7-6	TRBD2	CASSSRQDLFLAGVGNEQFF	TGTGCCAGCAGCTCTAGACAGGACCTCTTTTTAGCGGGAGTGGGGAATGAGCAGTTCTTC
TRBJ1-1	.	TRBV20-1	.	CSADGVAGRGGMNTEAFF	TGCAGTGCTGACGGTGTAGCGGGGAGGGGAGGCATGAACACTGAAGCTTTCTTT